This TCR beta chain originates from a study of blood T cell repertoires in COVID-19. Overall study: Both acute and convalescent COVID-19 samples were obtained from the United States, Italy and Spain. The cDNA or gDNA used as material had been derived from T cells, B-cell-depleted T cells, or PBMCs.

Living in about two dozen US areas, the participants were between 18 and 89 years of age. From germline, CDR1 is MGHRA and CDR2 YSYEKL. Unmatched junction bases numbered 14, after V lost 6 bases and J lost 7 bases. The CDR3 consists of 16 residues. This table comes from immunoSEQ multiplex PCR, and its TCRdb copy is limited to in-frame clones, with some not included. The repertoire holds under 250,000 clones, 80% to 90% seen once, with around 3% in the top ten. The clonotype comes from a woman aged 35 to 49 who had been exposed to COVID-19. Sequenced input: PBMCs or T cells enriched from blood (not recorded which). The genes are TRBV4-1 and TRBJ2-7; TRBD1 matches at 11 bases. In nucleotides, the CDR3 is TGCGCCAGCAGACCTAGCCCGGACAGGGGGCGCATAGAGCAGTACTTC. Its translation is CASRPSPDRGRIEQYF.